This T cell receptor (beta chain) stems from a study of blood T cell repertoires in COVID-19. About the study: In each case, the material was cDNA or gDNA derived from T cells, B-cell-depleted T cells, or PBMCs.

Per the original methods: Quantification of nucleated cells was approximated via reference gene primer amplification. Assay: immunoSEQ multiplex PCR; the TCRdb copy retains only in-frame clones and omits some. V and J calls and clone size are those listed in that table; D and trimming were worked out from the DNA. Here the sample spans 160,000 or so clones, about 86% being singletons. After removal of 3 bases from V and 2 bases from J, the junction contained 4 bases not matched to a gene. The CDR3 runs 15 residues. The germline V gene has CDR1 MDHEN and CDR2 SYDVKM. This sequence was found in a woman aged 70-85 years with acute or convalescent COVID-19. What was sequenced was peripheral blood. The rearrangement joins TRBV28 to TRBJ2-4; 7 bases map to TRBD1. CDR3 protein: CASSFLGQTKNIQYF. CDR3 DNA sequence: TGTGCCAGCAGTTTTTTGGGACAGACCAAAAACATTCAGTACTTC.